These 27 T cell receptor beta chains were all obtained from the same sample, sequenced in a study of shared clonotypes between healthy human individuals. Profiling relied on immunoSEQ multiplex PCR, and the TCRdb table lists in-frame clones only, not all of them. The sample has millions of clones, 90% to 95% seen once. The sequenced material came from naive CD4+ T cells from PBMCs. Subset of the sample: CD45RA+ positively selected. The receptors were gathered from a man between 18 and 35 years old in good health. Some clones in this sample may be carry-over from other donors' samples.

This sequence joins TRBV7-2 and TRBJ1-2, with 8 bases fitting TRBD1. J gave up 2 bases and V 8 bases, and 13 bases lay outside the gene matches. Germline V gene lookup returns CDR1 SGHTA and CDR2 FQGNSA. The CDR3 loop spans 16 amino acids. The DNA of the CDR3 is TGTGCCAGCCCACCCCCGACCAACAGGGGGAACTATGGCTACACCTTC. It translates to CASPPPTNRGNYGYTF.

The V gene is TRBV5-4, the J gene TRBJ2-2; D is perhaps TRBD2 (5 bases). V was shortened by 4 bases and J by 5 bases, with 9 bases between the two germline ends. The CDR3 covers 13 residues. CDR1 and CDR2 from the germline V gene are SGHNT and YYREEE (reference sequence). The DNA for the CDR3 is TGTGCCAGCAGCCCCCGGAGGACCGGGGAGCTGTTTTTT. It codes for CASSPRRTGELFF.

The chain uses TRBV11-3 and TRBJ2-7; 8 bases agree with TRBD1. Germline V lookup: CDR1 SGHNT, CDR2 YENEEA. CDR3 size: 13 residues. The V and J ends lost 5 bases and 3 bases, in that order; junction bases with no gene match: 3. Here the CDR3 reads CASSIGTGYEQYF. For the CDR3, the DNA is TGTGCCAGCAGCATAGGGACAGGCTACGAGCAGTACTTC.

The chain links TRBV13 to TRBJ2-5; TRBD2 matches at 16 bases. The CDR3 loop spans 16 amino acids. Germline trimming cut 5 bases from V and 4 bases from J; bases unmatched to any gene: 4. The V gene's germline CDR1 is PRHDT and CDR2 FYEKMQ (reference sequence). The CDR3 sequence: CASSMGLAGGSETQYF. DNA for the CDR3: TGTGCCAGCAGCATGGGACTAGCGGGAGGGTCAGAGACCCAGTACTTC.

The chain joins TRBV27 to TRBJ2-7; D gene uncertain. Germline CDR1 reads MNHEY; CDR2 reads SMNVEV (reference sequence). V gave up 0 bases and J gave up 2 bases, with 11 bases separating them. There are 15 residues in the CDR3. CDR3 sequence (DNA): TGTGCCAGCAGTTTATCGAATGGGTTTACCTACGAGCAGTACTTC. Protein product: CASSLSNGFTYEQYF.

V usage is TRBV6-5 and J usage is TRBJ1-1; a weak D match, TRBD1 (5 bases). The germline gives CDR1 MNHEY, CDR2 SVGAGI. Trimming took off 10 bases at V and 1 base at J, with 10 bases between the two ends. CDR3 length equals 12 residues. CDR3 region: CAIQGANTEAFF. In nucleotides, the CDR3 is TGTGCCATCCAGGGAGCGAACACTGAAGCTTTCTTT.

This clone occurred once. The chain couples TRBV7-2 to TRBJ2-1; 9 nucleotides align to TRBD2. The CDR3 has 16 amino acids. Trimming removed 2 bases from V and 4 bases from J; junction bases left unmatched: 6. Per germline, CDR1 SGHTA and CDR2 FQGNSA. CDR3 protein: CASSLLGAGGYNEQFF. The CDR3 DNA reads as TGTGCCAGCAGCTTATTGGGGGCGGGAGGGTACAATGAGCAGTTCTTC.

The V call is TRBV21-1, the J call TRBJ1-5. TRBV21-1 is termed a pseudogene. The CDR3 consists of 15 residues. This CDR3 reads CASSPGAEGNQPQHF. The CDR3 nucleotides are TGTGCCAGCAGTCCCGGGGCCGAGGGCAATCAGCCCCAGCATTTT.

The V and J genes are TRBV18 and TRBJ1-5; unclear D gene. Germline CDR1 KGHSH, CDR2 LQKENI. There are 15 residues in the CDR3. Trimming shortened V by 3 bases and J by 5 bases, and 14 bases separated the two germline ends. The CDR3 nucleotides are TGTGCCAGCTCACCTCGAAACACGGTAGATCAGCCCCAGCATTTT. Its protein product is CASSPRNTVDQPQHF.

This clone was seen once. The chain uses TRBV27 and TRBJ1-3; the D is unclear. CDR3 size: 17 residues. The V end lost 1 base, the J end lost 1 base, and 14 bases lay between the germline ends. Germline loops: CDR1 MNHEY, CDR2 SMNVEV (reference sequence). The DNA for the CDR3 is TGTGCCAGCAGTTTATGTGCAGAGCCACCATCTGGAAACACCATATATTTT. This gives the protein CASSLCAEPPSGNTIYF.

The J gene is TRBJ2-7, the V gene TRBV21-1. TRBV21-1 is marked as a pseudogene. CDR3 length equals 16 residues. In DNA, the CDR3 is TGTGCCAGCAGTTCCGATAAAGGGGGGTGGCTCTACGAGCAGTACTTC. Protein product: CASSSDKGGWLYEQYF.

The genes are TRBV5-4 and TRBJ2-3; D call uncertain. CDR1 and CDR2 (germline): SGHNT, YYREEE (reference sequence). V shed 3 bases and J shed 0 bases, with 8 bases lying between them. The CDR3 is 14 residues long. The CDR3 region has the DNA TGTGCCAGCAGCTCAAAGACTAGCACAGATACGCAGTATTTT. Protein: CASSSKTSTDTQYF. Full variable domain (missing parts from reference TRBV5-4 and TRBJ2-3): ETGVTQSPTHLIKTRGQQVTLRCSSQSGHNTVSWYQQALGQGPQFIFQYYREEENGRGNFPPRFSGLQFPNYSSELNVNALELDDSALYLCASSSKTSTDTQYFGPGTRLTVL.

The chain joins TRBV7-9 to TRBJ1-2; 11 nucleotides match TRBD1. Trimming at V came to 5 bases and at J to 7 bases, leaving 6 bases not matched to a gene. This CDR3 is built from 14 residues. The germline V gene encodes CDR1 SEHNR and CDR2 FQNEAQ (reference sequence). The CDR3 loop reads CASSPGTGGSGYTF. CDR3 DNA: TGTGCCAGCAGCCCTGGGACAGGGGGAAGTGGCTACACCTTC. The full variable domain, in which reference TRBV7-9 and TRBJ1-2 provide the parts outside the CDR3, is DTGVSQNPRHKITKRGQNVTFRCDPISEHNRLYWYRQTLGQGPEFLTYFQNEAQLEKSRLLSDRFSAERPKGSFSTLEIQRTEQGDSAMYLCASSPGTGGSGYTFGSGTRLTVV.

This clone was seen only once. V and J are TRBV28 and TRBJ1-5; a possible D gene is TRBD1 (5 bases). V lost 3 bases, J lost 5 bases, and 17 bases lay in between. Germline CDR1 is MDHEN and CDR2 is SYDVKM. The length of the CDR3 is 16 residues. Here the CDR3 DNA reads TGTGCCAGCAGTTTGAGGTGGCAGGGACGCTATCAGCCCCAGCATTTT. Its translation is CASSLRWQGRYQPQHF.

This clone was recorded only once. This chain connects TRBV7-7 to TRBJ2-1; D possibly corresponds to TRBD1 (6 bases). V dropped 1 base and J dropped 9 bases, with 16 bases sitting between them. CDR1 and CDR2 (germline): SSHAT, FNYEAQ (reference sequence). The CDR3 has 15 amino acids. The CDR3 loop reads CASSLDFQGNREQFF. As DNA, the CDR3 is TGTGCCAGCAGCTTAGATTTCCAGGGGAACCGTGAGCAGTTCTTC.

The rearrangement joins TRBV6-6 to TRBJ2-6, with D possibly TRBD1 on 6 matching bases. The CDR3 consists of 14 residues. The germline V gene has CDR1 MNHNY and CDR2 SVGAGI (reference sequence). The V gene lost 6 bases and the J gene lost 0 bases, with 6 bases spanning the gap. The CDR3 spells CASRQGSGANVLTF. As DNA, the CDR3 is TGTGCCAGCAGACAGGGCTCTGGGGCCAACGTCCTGACTTTC.

The rearrangement joins TRBV25-1 to TRBJ1-5; a possible D gene is TRBD1 (5 bases). Germline V gives CDR1 MGHDK, CDR2 SYGVNS. The V gene lost 3 bases and the J gene lost 2 bases, with 14 bases spanning the gap. This CDR3 comprises 16 residues. The CDR3 region has the DNA TGTGCCAGCAGTGATCACGGGGCTGGGGGCAATCAGCCCCAGCATTTT. Translated: CASSDHGAGGNQPQHF.

Concerning this clone itself: The sample holds other DNA sequences that translate to the same CDR3. V and J are TRBV6-5 and TRBJ1-5, with D tentatively TRBD1 (6 bases). Germline V gene lookup returns CDR1 MNHEY and CDR2 SVGAGI. The CDR3 is 15 amino acids. Trimming stripped 6 bases from V and 0 bases from J, with 12 bases between. CDR3 protein: CASSPGQYSNQPQHF. In DNA, the CDR3 is TGTGCCAGCAGCCCCGGACAGTATAGCAATCAGCCCCAGCATTTT.

The genes are TRBV4-3 and TRBJ2-1; D gene unclear. Germline values: CDR1 LGHNA, CDR2 YSLEER. Trimming removed 1 base from V and 4 bases from J, with 11 bases in between. The CDR3 loop spans 15 amino acids. The CDR3 nucleotides are TGCGCCAGCAGCCAAGTCCCGGGTACATACAATGAGCAGTTCTTC. It codes for CASSQVPGTYNEQFF.

The CDR3 DNA is TGTGCCAGCAGCTTTGGGACGCTCCTCATGAACACTGAAGCTTTCTTT. This translates into CASSFGTLLMNTEAFF. The J gene is TRBJ1-1, the V gene TRBV7-8, with a possible D match to TRBD1 (5 bases). V was trimmed by 3 bases and J by 0 bases, leaving 14 bases between them. The CDR3 spans 16 residues. The germline V gene encodes CDR1 SGHVS and CDR2 FQNEAQ.

Of note for this clone: The sample contains more than one DNA sequence encoding this CDR3. The rearrangement joins TRBV7-2 to TRBJ2-5; tentative D call: TRBD1 (6 bases). The CDR3 has 12 amino acids. Trimming stripped 3 bases from V and 5 bases from J, with 7 bases between. Germline V lookup: CDR1 SGHTA, CDR2 FQGNSA. CDR3 sequence: CASSLRGETQYF. The CDR3 DNA reads TGTGCCAGCAGCTTGAGGGGGGAGACCCAGTACTTC. Drawing the rest from reference TRBV7-2 and TRBJ2-5, the complete variable domain is GAGVSQSPSNKVTEKGKDVELRCDPISGHTALYWYRQSLGQGLEFLIYFQGNSAPDKSGLPSDRFSAERTGGSVSTLTIQRTQQEDSAVYLCASSLRGETQYFGPGTRLLVL.

The V gene is TRBV18, the J gene TRBJ2-1; no definite D call. The V gene lost 3 bases and the J gene lost 2 bases, with 11 bases spanning the gap. The CDR3 is 15 amino acids. Germline loops: CDR1 KGHSH, CDR2 LQKENI. The CDR3 spells CASSPTVTAYNEQFF. DNA of the CDR3: TGTGCCAGCTCACCGACTGTAACCGCCTACAATGAGCAGTTCTTC.

The CDR3 spells CASSFTSSGTETQYF. CDR3 sequence (DNA): TGTGCCAGCAGCTTTACCTCTAGCGGGACAGAGACCCAGTACTTC. The gene calls are TRBV11-2 and TRBJ2-5; 9 positions match TRBD2. V was clipped by 3 bases and J by 4 bases; unmatched bases: 6. The CDR3 extends over 15 amino acids. CDR1 SGHAT and CDR2 FQNNGV come from the germline V gene.

The gene calls are TRBV30 and TRBJ1-3, with D possibly matching TRBD1 (5 bases). Germline loops: CDR1 GTSNPN, CDR2 SVGIG (reference sequence). The CDR3 length is 14 residues. Trimming took 4 bases from V and 2 from J, leaving 12 bases between them. In DNA, the CDR3 is TGTGCCTGGAAGCGGGGAGGGGCTGGAAACACCATATATTTT. This sequence encodes CAWKRGGAGNTIYF.

The rearrangement uses TRBV4-1 and TRBJ2-7; the D gene could be TRBD1 or TRBD2 (6 bases each). Germline-derived CDR1 and CDR2 are MGHRA and YSYEKL. The CDR3 covers 17 residues. Trimming stripped 2 bases from V and 5 bases from J, with 22 bases between. The CDR3 coding sequence is TGCGCCAGCAGCCAAAGGGGGGCGACTAGTAGGGTCGACGAGCAGTACTTC. Translating it yields CASSQRGATSRVDEQYF.

The rearrangement uses TRBV7-8 and TRBJ2-5; 10 nucleotides line up with TRBD2. The V gene's germline CDR1 is SGHVS and CDR2 FQNEAQ. Trimming cost V 5 bases and J 5 bases; bases outside gene matches: 11. There are 16 residues in the CDR3. The CDR3 DNA reads as TGTGCCAGCAGCGGAATAGCGGGAGGCCGGGGGGAGACCCAGTACTTC. This encodes CASSGIAGGRGETQYF. Full variable domain (missing parts from reference TRBV7-8 and TRBJ2-5): GAGVSQSPRYKVAKRGQDVALRCDPISGHVSLFWYQQALGQGPEFLTYFQNEAQLDKSGLPSDRFFAERPEGSVSTLKIQRTQQEDSAVYLCASSGIAGGRGETQYFGPGTRLLVL.

This chain connects TRBV5-1 to TRBJ2-1; 9 nucleotides align to TRBD2. Germline V lookup: CDR1 SGHRS, CDR2 YFSETQ. J gave up 7 bases and V 5 bases, and 7 bases lay outside the gene matches. The CDR3 has 14 amino acids. CDR3 sequence: CASRMLAGRNEQFF. CDR3 nucleotide sequence: TGCGCCAGCAGAATGCTAGCGGGGCGGAATGAGCAGTTCTTC.